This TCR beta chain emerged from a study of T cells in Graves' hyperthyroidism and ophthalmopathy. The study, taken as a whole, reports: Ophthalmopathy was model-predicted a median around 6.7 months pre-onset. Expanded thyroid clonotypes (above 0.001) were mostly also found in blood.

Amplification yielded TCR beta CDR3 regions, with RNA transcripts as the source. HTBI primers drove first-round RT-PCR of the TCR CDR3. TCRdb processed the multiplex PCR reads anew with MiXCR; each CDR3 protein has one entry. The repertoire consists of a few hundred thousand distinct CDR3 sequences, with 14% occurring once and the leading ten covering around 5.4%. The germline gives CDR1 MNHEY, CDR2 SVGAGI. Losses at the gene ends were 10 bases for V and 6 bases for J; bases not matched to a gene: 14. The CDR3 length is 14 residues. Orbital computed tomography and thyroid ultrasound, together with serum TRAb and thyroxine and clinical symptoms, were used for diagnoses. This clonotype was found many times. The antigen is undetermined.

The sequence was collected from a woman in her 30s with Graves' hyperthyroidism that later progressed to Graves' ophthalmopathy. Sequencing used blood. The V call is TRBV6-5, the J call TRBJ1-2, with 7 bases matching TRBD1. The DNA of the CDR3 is TGTGCCACCAGAGACAGGGACCTTCTCAATGGCTACACCTTC. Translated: CATRDRDLLNGYTF.